The 31 T cell receptor beta chains below come from one sample, sequenced in a study of blood T cell repertoires in COVID-19. The table came from immunoSEQ multiplex PCR; TCRdb's copy has only in-frame clones and leaves some out. The table lists more than 90,000 clones, roughly 85% of them singletons. Sample: peripheral blood. These receptors came from a man aged 80 or over with acute or convalescent COVID-19.

J is TRBJ2-5 and V is TRBV5-1, with D perhaps TRBD1 (5 bases). CDR3 length: 15 amino acids. The germline V gene encodes CDR1 SGHRS and CDR2 YFSETQ. The ends were cut back, 3 bases at V and 5 bases at J, with 17 bases in the middle. CDR3 nucleotide sequence: TGCGCCAGCAGCTCCTCCAGGGTTCCGCGGGAGACCCAGTACTTC. It translates to CASSSSRVPRETQYF. Combining the CDR3 with reference TRBV5-1 and TRBJ2-5 gives the whole variable domain KAGVTQTPRYLIKTRGQQVTLSCSPISGHRSVSWYQQTPGQGLQFLFEYFSETQRNKGNFPGRFSGRQFSNSRSEMNVSTLELGDSALYLCASSSSRVPRETQYFGPGTRLLVL.

The V and J genes are TRBV6-1 and TRBJ2-1; 12 bases map to TRBD1. This CDR3 contains 15 residues. Germline V gene lookup returns CDR1 MNHNS and CDR2 SASEGT. Losses at the gene ends were 3 bases for V and 8 bases for J; bases not matched to a gene: 5. The CDR3 spells CASSEGQGAPDEQFF. The CDR3 nucleotides read TGTGCCAGCAGTGAGGGACAGGGGGCGCCGGATGAGCAGTTCTTC.

V usage is TRBV3-1 (or the pseudogene TRBV3-2) and J usage is TRBJ2-7, with D possibly matching TRBD2 (6 bases). V dropped 6 bases and J dropped 0 bases, with 18 bases sitting between them. The CDR3 totals 16 residues. From germline, CDR1 is LGHDT and CDR2 YNNKEL (reference sequence). CDR3 coding DNA: TGTGCCAGCAGTCGACTCGCTAGCGCTGACTCCTACGAGCAGTACTTC. Protein sequence: CASSRLASADSYEQYF.

There are a few counts of this clone. The chain is built from TRBV19 and TRBJ1-1, with D tentatively TRBD1 (5 bases). The CDR3 spans 13 residues. Germline CDR1 reads LNHDA; CDR2 reads SQIVND (reference sequence). V was trimmed by 3 bases and J by 4 bases, leaving 9 bases between them. The CDR3 DNA reads as TGTGCCAGTAGTATCGGGCAGGGCACTGAAGCTTTCTTT. Its protein product is CASSIGQGTEAFF.

The chain has TRBV2 and TRBJ1-1, with 8 bases that match TRBD1. This CDR3 contains 17 residues. From germline, CDR1 is SNHLY and CDR2 FYNNEI. Losses at the gene ends were 4 bases for V and 3 bases for J; bases not matched to a gene: 13. The CDR3 spells CASSGDRLHPADTEAFF. The CDR3 coding sequence is TGTGCCAGCAGTGGGGACAGGTTACATCCTGCGGACACTGAAGCTTTCTTT.

This chain joins TRBV6-1 and TRBJ1-4, with 10 bases aligning to TRBD1. The germline V gene has CDR1 MNHNS and CDR2 SASEGT. V lost 4 bases and J lost 1; bases outside the gene matches: 6. The CDR3 extends over 17 amino acids. Here the CDR3 reads CASSGRDRGRTNEKLFF. The CDR3 nucleotides are TGTGCCAGCAGTGGAAGGGACAGGGGAAGAACTAATGAAAAACTGTTTTTT.

The chain employs TRBV29-1 and TRBJ2-3; D possibly corresponds to TRBD2 (5 bases). The CDR3 extends over 13 amino acids. Germline-derived CDR1 and CDR2 are SQVTM and ANQGSEA. V lost 5 bases, J lost 2 bases, and 11 bases lay in between. CDR3 in amino acids: CSVMSGFTDTQYF. The CDR3 DNA reads TGCAGCGTTATGAGCGGCTTCACAGATACGCAGTATTTT.

This clone has a single count. The chain is built from TRBV5-4 and TRBJ2-3, with 8 positions matching TRBD2. In germline, CDR1 is SGHNT, CDR2 YYREEE (reference sequence). This CDR3 region has 16 residues. J lost 0 bases, V lost 0 bases, and 3 bases had no gene match. CDR3 amino acids: CASSLELADSTDTQYF. Here the CDR3 DNA reads TGTGCCAGCAGCTTGGAACTAGCGGATAGCACAGATACGCAGTATTTT.

V and J are TRBV5-1 and TRBJ1-4, with D perhaps TRBD1 (6 bases). The V end lost 3 bases, the J end lost 0 bases, and 12 bases lay between the germline ends. This CDR3 comprises 16 residues. Looked up from germline, CDR1 is SGHRS and CDR2 is YFSETQ. The chain's CDR3 is CASSSRGDATNEKLFF. The CDR3 DNA reads as TGCGCCAGCAGCTCCAGGGGAGATGCAACTAATGAAAAACTGTTTTTT. Looking up the rest from reference TRBV5-1 and TRBJ1-4 gives the full variable domain: KAGVTQTPRYLIKTRGQQVTLSCSPISGHRSVSWYQQTPGQGLQFLFEYFSETQRNKGNFPGRFSGRQFSNSRSEMNVSTLELGDSALYLCASSSRGDATNEKLFFGSGTQLSVL.

The chain employs TRBV19 and TRBJ1-5, with D hard to call. The germline V and J ends were trimmed by 6 bases and 3 bases, with 30 bases remaining between them. This CDR3 region has 20 residues. The germline V gene encodes CDR1 LNHDA and CDR2 SQIVND (reference sequence). The DNA for the CDR3 is TGTGCCAGTAGCCTCCCCCCTTGGGCCCGGAAAACGAATACCAATCAGCCCCAGCATTTT. Translating it yields CASSLPPWARKTNTNQPQHF.

The chain carries TRBV10-3 and TRBJ2-7, with TRBD2 matching 14 bases. Trimming took 6 bases from V and 3 from J; bases not matched to a gene: 1. The CDR3 covers 14 residues. The germline gives CDR1 ENHRY, CDR2 SYGVKD. The CDR3 protein is CAIRGTSGSYEQYF. In DNA, the CDR3 is TGTGCCATCAGGGGGACTAGCGGGAGCTACGAGCAGTACTTC.

J is TRBJ2-1 and V is TRBV5-1; 10 bases align to TRBD1. Per germline, CDR1 SGHRS and CDR2 YFSETQ. With V trimmed by 6 bases and J by 4 bases, 10 bases remained unmatched. CDR3 length: 16 amino acids. CDR3 bases: TGCGCCAGCACTCCGGGACAGGGGATTCAATACAATGAGCAGTTCTTC. The encoded protein is CASTPGQGIQYNEQFF.

This sequence joins TRBV19 and TRBJ2-2, with TRBD1 matching over 7 bases. The V gene end was trimmed by 6 bases and the J gene end by 0 bases; junction bases not matched to a gene: 7. This CDR3 contains 16 residues. Germline-derived CDR1 and CDR2 are LNHDA and SQIVND (reference sequence). Written as DNA, the CDR3 is TGTGCCAGTAGCCCGACGGGACAGACGAACACCGGGGAGCTGTTTTTT. This sequence encodes CASSPTGQTNTGELFF.

The chain has TRBV6-5 and TRBJ1-2; a weak D match, TRBD1 (6 bases). The CDR3 is 14 residues long. CDR1 and CDR2 (germline): MNHEY, SVGAGI. The V and J ends lost 8 bases and 5 bases respectively, with 18 bases between them. The CDR3 DNA reads as TGTGCCAGCGTAAACTCCGGGACACCTTATGGCTACACCTTC. Protein product: CASVNSGTPYGYTF.

This sequence joins TRBV24-1 and TRBJ2-3; D may be TRBD1 (6 bases). Trimming took 3 bases from V and 0 from J, leaving 12 bases between them. Germline V CDR1 and CDR2: KGHDR, SFDVKD. This CDR3 is 16 amino acids long. Here the CDR3 reads CATSDPFTGSTDTQYF. The CDR3 nucleotides are TGTGCCACCAGTGATCCCTTTACAGGGAGCACAGATACGCAGTATTTT.

V usage is TRBV10-3 and J usage is TRBJ1-2; 9 positions agree with TRBD1. V trimming: 4 bases; J trimming: 5 bases; junction bases outside the gene matches: 11. From germline, CDR1 is ENHRY and CDR2 SYGVKD. The CDR3 has 16 amino acids. The CDR3 here is CAISGIRDRVGYGYTF. The CDR3 DNA follows: TGTGCCATCAGTGGAATACGGGACAGGGTCGGGTATGGCTACACCTTC.

V gene TRBV14 combines with J gene TRBJ2-7; D call uncertain. The CDR3 covers 16 residues. Trimming stripped 3 bases from V and 2 bases from J, with 17 bases between. Germline V CDR1 and CDR2: SGHDN, FVKESK. The CDR3 loop is CASSHQQGPRTYEQYF. The CDR3 nucleotides read TGTGCCAGCAGCCACCAACAAGGCCCGCGGACCTACGAGCAGTACTTC. Supplemented by reference TRBV14 and TRBJ2-7, the full variable domain reads EAGVTQFPSHSVIEKGQTVTLRCDPISGHDNLYWYRRVMGKEIKFLLHFVKESKQDESGMPNNRFLAERTGGTYSTLKVQPAELEDSGVYFCASSHQQGPRTYEQYFGPGTRLTVT.

This clone has just a few counts. The chain uses TRBV7-8 and TRBJ1-3; 11 nucleotides agree with TRBD1. The CDR3 is made up of 15 amino acids. Per the germline V gene, CDR1 is SGHVS and CDR2 is FQNEAQ. The junction had 1 base not matched to a gene; V was cut back by 4 bases and J by 2 bases. The CDR3 region has the DNA TGTGCCAGCAGCTGGACAGGGGGCCCTGGAAACACCATATATTTT. Encoded protein: CASSWTGGPGNTIYF.

The genes are TRBV3-1 (or the pseudogene TRBV3-2) and TRBJ2-3, with 7 bases matching TRBD2. The CDR3 totals 16 residues. With V trimmed by 4 bases and J by 0 bases, 7 bases remained unmatched. The V gene's germline CDR1 is LGHDT and CDR2 YNNKEL (reference sequence). The CDR3 here is CASSLFGGGSTDTQYF. The CDR3 DNA reads TGTGCCAGCAGCCTCTTTGGGGGGGGGAGCACAGATACGCAGTATTTT.

The V call is TRBV3-1 (or the pseudogene TRBV3-2), the J call TRBJ1-2; D uncertain. V gave up 0 bases and J gave up 4 bases, with 12 bases separating them. The length of the CDR3 is 15 residues. From germline, CDR1 is LGHDT and CDR2 YNNKEL (reference sequence). The CDR3 nucleotides read TGTGCCAGCAGCCAAGATGGAGGACGGAGCTATGGCTACACCTTC. Residues: CASSQDGGRSYGYTF.

The gene calls are TRBV10-3 and TRBJ2-1; 7 nucleotides align to TRBD2. After removal of 3 bases from V and 6 bases from J, the junction contained 8 bases not matched to a gene. The CDR3 runs 15 residues. CDR1 and CDR2 (germline): ENHRY, SYGVKD. Here the CDR3 reads CAISEGTSARNEQFF. The CDR3 DNA sequence: TGTGCCATCAGTGAAGGTACTAGCGCTCGCAATGAGCAGTTCTTC.

The V gene is TRBV6-6, the J gene TRBJ1-3; D is uncertain. V was shortened by 7 bases and J by 0 bases, with 13 bases between the two germline ends. The CDR3 is 15 residues long. Germline CDR1 MNHNY, CDR2 SVGAGI (reference sequence). The CDR3 sequence is CASNLPLSSGNTIYF. DNA for the CDR3: TGTGCCAGCAACTTACCTCTGTCCTCTGGAAACACCATATATTTT.

The rearrangement joins TRBV25-1 to TRBJ2-2, with a tentative D call TRBD1 (5 bases). Trimming shortened V by 6 bases and J by 7 bases, and 9 bases separated the two germline ends. The germline V gene has CDR1 MGHDK and CDR2 SYGVNS. The CDR3 is 12 amino acids. This CDR3 is CASRGQVGELFF. The CDR3 region has the DNA TGTGCCAGCAGGGGGCAGGTCGGGGAGCTGTTTTTT.

DNA for the CDR3: TGTGCCTGGCGTCCCGGGACAGGGGACTACGAGCAGTACTTC. Protein: CAWRPGTGDYEQYF. V is TRBV30 and J is TRBJ2-7; 10 nucleotides align to TRBD1. J lost 3 bases, V lost 5 bases, and 7 bases had no gene match. The germline V gene has CDR1 GTSNPN and CDR2 SVGIG (reference sequence). This CDR3 region has 14 residues.

This clone was detected only once. CDR3: CASSNDWREQYF. For the CDR3, the DNA is TGTGCCAGCAGTAACGACTGGCGGGAGCAGTACTTC. V gene TRBV6-5 combines with J gene TRBJ2-7, with D unresolved. This CDR3 is 12 amino acids long. V gave up 5 bases and J gave up 7 bases, with 12 bases separating them. Germline values: CDR1 MNHEY, CDR2 SVGAGI.

The chain recombines TRBV25-1 with TRBJ2-3; 7 nucleotides align to TRBD1. V shed 6 bases and J 4 bases; nucleotides not matched to a gene: 4. The CDR3 is 13 amino acids. Germline V gene lookup returns CDR1 MGHDK and CDR2 SYGVNS. The CDR3 loop is CASRNTGADTQYF. CDR3 sequence (DNA): TGTGCCAGCAGAAACACAGGGGCAGATACGCAGTATTTT.

This rearrangement joins TRBV6-6 to TRBJ2-2, with 13 bases aligning to TRBD2. This CDR3 is 20 amino acids long. CDR1 and CDR2 from the germline V gene are MNHNY and SVGAGI (reference sequence). V lost 5 bases and J lost 7; bases outside the gene matches: 19. CDR3 amino acids: CASSPGTNFGLAGEYGELFF. As DNA, the CDR3 is TGTGCCAGCAGTCCTGGGACGAATTTTGGACTAGCGGGAGAGTACGGGGAGCTGTTTTTT.

This clone has only one observation. The rearrangement joins TRBV28 to TRBJ2-5; 12 positions agree with TRBD2. This CDR3 is built from 15 residues. The junction had 4 bases not matched to a gene; V was cut back by 4 bases and J by 4 bases. CDR1 and CDR2 from the germline V gene are MDHEN and SYDVKM. The CDR3 is CASSSRLAGVETQYF. Here the CDR3 DNA reads TGTGCCAGCAGTTCCCGACTAGCGGGAGTAGAGACCCAGTACTTC.

This clone was recorded only once. The chain couples TRBV20-1 to TRBJ2-1, with D tentatively TRBD2 (7 bases). Germline CDR1 and CDR2: DFQATT and SNEGSKA (reference sequence). The CDR3 has 18 residues. Trimming shortened V by 3 bases and J by 0 bases, and 21 bases separated the two germline ends. The CDR3 nucleotides are TGCAGTGCTAGTGATGGCGAACGCGGGGGCTTCTCCTACAATGAGCAGTTCTTC. It yields the protein CSASDGERGGFSYNEQFF.

This clone was seen more than once but under ten times. This sequence joins TRBV7-2 and TRBJ1-4; D is possibly TRBD1 (5 bases). Trimming shortened V by 1 base and J by 7 bases, and 10 bases separated the two germline ends. Germline CDR1 reads SGHTA; CDR2 reads FQGNSA. The CDR3 covers 14 residues. The CDR3 here is CASSLGQGFEKLFF. The DNA for the CDR3 is TGTGCCAGCAGCTTAGGGCAGGGCTTTGAAAAACTGTTTTTT.

The rearrangement links TRBV18 to TRBJ2-5, with D possibly matching TRBD2 (5 bases). Germline V gene sequence: CDR1 KGHSH, CDR2 LQKENI. Trimming removed 2 bases from V and 1 base from J, with 11 bases in between. The CDR3 is 15 amino acids. The CDR3 reads CASSPKVATQETQYF. In DNA, the CDR3 is TGTGCCAGCTCACCAAAGGTAGCGACCCAAGAGACCCAGTACTTC.